The rows below give T cell receptor beta chains drawn from one sample of a study of cytomegalovirus exposure and HLA in healthy donors. Here immunoSEQ multiplex PCR was the method, and the copy in TCRdb shows in-frame clones only, minus some. The sample lists 85,000 to 130,000 clones, 82% occurring once. Input material: PBMCs. All receptors come from a man aged 45-60 years in good health and CMV-seronegative. The CDR3 runs from the conserved cysteine through the conserved F or W. The order of the fields is V gene, J gene, CDR3 protein.

>TRBV5-1|TRBJ1-1
CASIGTGTGSSAFF
>TRBV19|TRBJ2-5
CASSTSPAAQETQYF
>TRBV7-8|TRBJ1-1
CASSFRTGGPQNTEAFF
>TRBV5-1|TRBJ1-1
CASSLGGQVGEAFF
>TRBV4-3|TRBJ2-5
CAKGTSQETQYF
>TRBV7-9|TRBJ2-5
CSSSSLPGLAEETQYF
>TRBV6-6|TRBJ1-1
CASSYDRRNTEAFF
>TRBV30|TRBJ2-3
CAWSVQSPGSSTDTQYF
>TRBV10-3|TRBJ1-1
CAIGEVKATEAFF
>TRBV5-4|TRBJ1-2
CASRPRGVLDGYTF
>TRBV30|TRBJ2-7
CAWSPQGVRHEQYF
>TRBV11-3|TRBJ2-1
CASSLRWNEQFF
>TRBV9|TRBJ1-2
CASSVVDSRLANYGYTF
>TRBV27|TRBJ2-5
CASRRLSQETQYF
>TRBV28|TRBJ1-6
CASTLRSSYNSPLHF
>TRBV6-1|TRBJ2-3
CASSEGQGADTQYF
>TRBV4-1|TRBJ2-4
CASSTTQGNIQYF
>TRBV19|TRBJ1-5
CASSPTGEGNQPQHF
>TRBV11-2|TRBJ2-1
CASSPRTGPNEQFF
>TRBV30|TRBJ1-1
CAWSVGRNTEAFF
>TRBV19|TRBJ1-5
CASSIEDRGFQPQHF
>TRBV6-5|TRBJ2-7
CASRKTVAYEQYF
>TRBV29-1|TRBJ1-1
CSVGGTVMNTEAFF
>TRBV7-6|TRBJ1-1
CASSLDRQGGTEAFF
>TRBV18|TRBJ2-7
CASSPVPPGAGYEQYF
>TRBV7-9|TRBJ1-2
CASSLDRGHGYTF
>TRBV6-4|TRBJ1-5
CASSGEVNQPQHF
>TRBV7-2|TRBJ2-1
CASSLAGTRYEQFF
>TRBV9|TRBJ2-3
CASSVAGSGGLPQRQYF
>TRBV18|TRBJ1-6
CASSPGRAADYNSPLHF
>TRBV7-9|TRBJ2-5
CASSRPDKQETQYF
>TRBV5-1|TRBJ2-4
CASSIPTENKNIQYF
>TRBV7-8|TRBJ1-6
CASSLAPGNSPLHF
>TRBV27|TRBJ1-1
CASSYVGGNTEAFF
>TRBV7-9|TRBJ1-3
CASSPGQGAGNTIYF
>TRBV9|TRBJ1-1
CASSVAGQGMNTEAFF
>TRBV6-5|TRBJ1-5
CASSPDSFYQPQHF
>TRBV2|TRBJ1-4
CASRVQDMAKLFF
>TRBV7-9|TRBJ2-1
CASGHEQFF
>TRBV11-2|TRBJ1-1
CASSLASREAFF
>TRBV11-2|TRBJ2-3
CASSSQGITQYF
>TRBV7-9|TRBJ1-1
CASSSWDRNTEAFF
>TRBV6-5|TRBJ1-6
CASRPTGGGSPLHF
>TRBV11-3|TRBJ1-1
CASSLWANTEAFF
>TRBV7-9|TRBJ1-4
CSSSLGSSDFGEKLFF
>TRBV15|TRBJ1-2
CATSMRQGHSYGYTF
>TRBV10-3|TRBJ2-5
CAISESSATGEETQYF
>TRBV11-3|TRBJ2-2
CASSPRTGELFF
>TRBV27|TRBJ2-7
CASSRTGRGGSYEQYF
>TRBV6-1|TRBJ1-2
CANGGGGSRGYTF
>TRBV5-5|TRBJ2-5
CASTRPGQETQYF
>TRBV11-2|TRBJ2-5
CASSPDSGGARETQYF
>TRBV29-1|TRBJ1-1
CSVEVWGQGNTEAFF
>TRBV18|TRBJ2-3
CASSQSGAASTDTQYF
>TRBV19|TRBJ2-5
CASSASEGQETQYF
>TRBV28|TRBJ2-5
CASRQIMVETQYF
>TRBV28|TRBJ1-1
CASRPGGNTEAFF